The source of this TCR beta chain is a study of blood T cell repertoires in COVID-19. For the study at large: PBMCs, B-cell-depleted T cells, or T cells were the source of the cDNA or gDNA that made up the material.

The CDR3 runs to 15 residues. Per the germline V gene, CDR1 is LNHDA and CDR2 is SQIVND (reference sequence). The V end lost 4 bases, the J end lost 2 bases, and 12 bases lay between the germline ends. Authors' analysis steps: Amplifying reference gene primers gave estimates of nucleated cell counts. Profiled with immunoSEQ multiplex PCR; TCRdb holds only in-frame clones, not every one. The D gene and trimming were derived from the DNA, and the V and J assignments and clone size from that table. Of some 210,000 clones listed, roughly nine tenths are singletons. The material sequenced was peripheral blood. The chain is built from TRBV19 and TRBJ1-5; D gene unclear. The clonotype originates from a man aged 25 to 40 with acute or convalescent COVID-19. CDR3 sequence: CASSTPAVGNQPQHF. The DNA for the CDR3 is TGTGCCAGTAGTACACCCGCAGTGGGCAATCAGCCCCAGCATTTT.